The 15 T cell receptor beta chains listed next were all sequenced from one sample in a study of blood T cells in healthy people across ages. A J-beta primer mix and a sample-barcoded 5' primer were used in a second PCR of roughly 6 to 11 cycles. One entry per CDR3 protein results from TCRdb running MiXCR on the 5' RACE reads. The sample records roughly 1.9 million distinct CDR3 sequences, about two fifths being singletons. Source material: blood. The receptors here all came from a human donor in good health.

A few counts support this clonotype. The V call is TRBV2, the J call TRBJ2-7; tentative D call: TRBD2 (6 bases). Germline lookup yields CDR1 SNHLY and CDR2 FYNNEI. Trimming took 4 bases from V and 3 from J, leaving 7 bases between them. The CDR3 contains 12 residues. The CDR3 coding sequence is TGTGCCAGCAGTGGGGACTTCTACGAGCAGTACTTC. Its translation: CASSGDFYEQYF.

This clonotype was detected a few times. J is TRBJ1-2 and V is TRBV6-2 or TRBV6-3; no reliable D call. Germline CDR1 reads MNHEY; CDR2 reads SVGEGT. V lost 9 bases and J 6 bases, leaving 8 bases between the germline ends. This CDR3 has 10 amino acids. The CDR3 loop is CASLGNGYTF. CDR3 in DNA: TGTGCCAGTCTAGGGAATGGCTACACCTTC.

CDR3 nucleotides: TGTGCCAGCAGCCAAGAGGTTTTCTCCTATAATTCACCCCTCCACTTT. Translation gives CASSQEVFSYNSPLHF. This chain connects TRBV4-2 to TRBJ1-6, with no clear D. The CDR3 has 16 amino acids. The V end was cut by 0 bases, the J end by 0 bases, with 6 bases between. CDR1 and CDR2 (germline): LGHNA, YNFKEQ.

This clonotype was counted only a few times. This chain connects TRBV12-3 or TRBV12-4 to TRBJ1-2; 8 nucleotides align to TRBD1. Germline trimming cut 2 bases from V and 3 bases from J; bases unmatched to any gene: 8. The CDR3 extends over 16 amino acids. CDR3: CASSLRVDRGDYGYTF. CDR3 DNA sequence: TGTGCCAGCAGTTTACGGGTTGACAGGGGAGACTATGGCTACACCTTC.

DNA of the CDR3: TGTGCCAGCAGCTTAGATCCAGCGGGGGTCGGCACAGATACGCAGTATTTT. Translating it yields CASSLDPAGVGTDTQYF. The chain joins TRBV7-2 to TRBJ2-3; 8 bases agree with TRBD2. With V trimmed by 1 base and J by 1 base, 7 bases remained unmatched. Germline CDR1 and CDR2: SGHTA and FQGNSA. The CDR3 has 17 amino acids.

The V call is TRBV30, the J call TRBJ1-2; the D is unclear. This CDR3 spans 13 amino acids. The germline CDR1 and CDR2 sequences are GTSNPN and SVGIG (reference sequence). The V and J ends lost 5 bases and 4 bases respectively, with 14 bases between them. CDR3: CAWVFPGPYGYTF. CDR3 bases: TGTGCCTGGGTCTTTCCCGGGCCCTATGGCTACACCTTC.

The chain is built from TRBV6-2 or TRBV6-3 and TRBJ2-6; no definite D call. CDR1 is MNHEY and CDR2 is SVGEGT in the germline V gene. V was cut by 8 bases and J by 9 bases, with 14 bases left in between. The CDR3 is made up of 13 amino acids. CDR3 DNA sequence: TGTGCCAGCCACTCCATGGCCCTCAACGTCCTGACTTTC. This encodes CASHSMALNVLTF.

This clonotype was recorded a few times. Here the CDR3 DNA reads TGTGCCAGCAGCGAGGGACTGGGGGGCTCCTACAATGAGCAGTTCTTC. It translates to CASSEGLGGSYNEQFF. This rearrangement joins TRBV9 to TRBJ2-1; possible D gene TRBD2, 6 bases. The CDR3 totals 16 residues. Germline-derived CDR1 and CDR2 are SGDLS and YYNGEE. V dropped 3 bases and J dropped 0 bases, with 13 bases sitting between them.

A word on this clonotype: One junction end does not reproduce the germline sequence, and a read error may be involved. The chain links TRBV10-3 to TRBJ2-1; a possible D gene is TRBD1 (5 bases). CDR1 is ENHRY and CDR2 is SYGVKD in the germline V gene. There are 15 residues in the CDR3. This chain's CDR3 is CAISEDRPSYDEQFF. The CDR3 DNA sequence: TGTGCCATCAGTGAGGACAGACCCTCCTACGATGAGCAGTTCTTC.

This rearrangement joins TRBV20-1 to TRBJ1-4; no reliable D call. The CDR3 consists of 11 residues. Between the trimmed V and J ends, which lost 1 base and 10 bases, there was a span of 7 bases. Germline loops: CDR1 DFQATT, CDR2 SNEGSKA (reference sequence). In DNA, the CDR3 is TGCAGTGCTAGAGTGGTTGCAAAACTGTTTTTT. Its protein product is CSARVVAKLFF.

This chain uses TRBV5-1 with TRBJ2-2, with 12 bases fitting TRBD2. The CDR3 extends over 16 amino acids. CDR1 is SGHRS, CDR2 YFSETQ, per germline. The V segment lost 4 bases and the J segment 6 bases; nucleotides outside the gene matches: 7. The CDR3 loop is CASSPSRTSGAGELFF. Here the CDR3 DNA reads TGCGCCAGCAGCCCCTCTCGGACTAGCGGGGCCGGGGAGCTGTTTTTT. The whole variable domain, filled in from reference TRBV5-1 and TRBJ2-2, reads KAGVTQTPRYLIKTRGQQVTLSCSPISGHRSVSWYQQTPGQGLQFLFEYFSETQRNKGNFPGRFSGRQFSNSRSEMNVSTLELGDSALYLCASSPSRTSGAGELFFGEGSRLTVL.

Here the CDR3 reads CASSKSRGLKTLAKNIQYF. The DNA for the CDR3 is TGTGCCAGCAGCAAGTCCAGGGGGCTTAAAACTCTAGCCAAAAACATTCAGTACTTC. The rearrangement joins TRBV21-1 to TRBJ2-4; TRBD1, as called in the table, went unchecked against the DNA. TRBV21-1 is a recognized pseudogene. This CDR3 spans 19 amino acids.

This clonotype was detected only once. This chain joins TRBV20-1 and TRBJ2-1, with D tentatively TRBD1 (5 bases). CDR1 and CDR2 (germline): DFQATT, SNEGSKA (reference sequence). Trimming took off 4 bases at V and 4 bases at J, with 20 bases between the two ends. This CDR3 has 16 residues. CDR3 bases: TGCAGTGCTAATGGGGCAGGGCTCAGCGAATACAATGAGCAGTTCTTC. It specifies CSANGAGLSEYNEQFF.

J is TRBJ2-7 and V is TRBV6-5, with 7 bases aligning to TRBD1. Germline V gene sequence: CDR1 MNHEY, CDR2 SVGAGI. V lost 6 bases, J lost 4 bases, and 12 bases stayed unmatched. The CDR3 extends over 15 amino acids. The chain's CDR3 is CASSRSGTARYEQYF. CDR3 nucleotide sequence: TGTGCCAGCAGCCGATCCGGGACAGCCCGTTACGAGCAGTACTTC.

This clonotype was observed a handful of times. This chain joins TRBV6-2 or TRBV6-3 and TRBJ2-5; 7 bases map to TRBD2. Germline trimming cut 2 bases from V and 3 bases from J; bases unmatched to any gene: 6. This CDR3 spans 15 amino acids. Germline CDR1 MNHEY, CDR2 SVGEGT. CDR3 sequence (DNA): TGTGCCAGCAGTTACAGGGTAACTAGCGAAGAGACCCAGTACTTC. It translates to CASSYRVTSEETQYF.